A single sample is the source of the 21 T cell receptor beta chains below, sequenced in a study of cytomegalovirus exposure and HLA in healthy donors. In the PCR, 60 Vbeta and 13 Jbeta primers were used. The method was immunoSEQ multiplex PCR; TCRdb's version includes in-frame clones alone and lacks a portion of them. The sample has more than 100,000 clones; around four fifths are singletons. Sequencing input: PBMCs. The receptors originated from a man in his forties or fifties in good health and CMV-seronegative.

This chain joins TRBV27 and TRBJ1-1, with 7 bases that match TRBD1. The CDR3 sequence is 14 residues long. Per germline, CDR1 MNHEY and CDR2 SMNVEV (reference sequence). V was clipped by 4 bases and J by 2 bases; unmatched bases: 4. CDR3 DNA sequence: TGTGCCAGCAGTTGGACAGGTATCAACACTGAAGCTTTCTTT. It encodes CASSWTGINTEAFF.

The V and J genes are TRBV29-1 and TRBJ1-1; TRBD1 might be the D (6 bases). Germline CDR1 is SQVTM and CDR2 is ANQGSEA. V shed 6 bases and J shed 1 base, with 12 bases lying between them. CDR3 size: 13 residues. The CDR3 region is CSVPGGANTEAFF. The CDR3 DNA reads TGCAGCGTCCCCGGGGGGGCGAACACTGAAGCTTTCTTT. The variable domain in full, with the rest retrieved from reference TRBV29-1 and TRBJ1-1, is SAVISQKPSRDICQRGTSLTIQCQVDSQVTMMFWYRQQPGQSLTLIATANQGSEATYESGFVIDKFPISRPNLTFSTLTVSNMSPEDSSIYLCSVPGGANTEAFFGQGTRLTVV.

The rearrangement uses TRBV7-9 and TRBJ2-1, with D tentatively TRBD1 (6 bases). The germline V gene has CDR1 SEHNR and CDR2 FQNEAQ (reference sequence). V lost 8 bases to trimming and J lost 9 bases, with 23 bases between them. The CDR3 totals 15 residues. CDR3 in DNA: TGTGCCAGCCATCCGGGATTGGGGGCGGGTGGTGAGCAGTTCTTC. Its protein is CASHPGLGAGGEQFF.

The V and J genes are TRBV19 and TRBJ2-3, with 12 bases fitting TRBD1. The CDR3 has 15 residues. The V and J ends lost 11 bases and 4 bases, in that order; junction bases with no gene match: 10. Germline V gene lookup returns CDR1 LNHDA and CDR2 SQIVND (reference sequence). The CDR3 loop is CASVRGTGGADTQYF. Here the CDR3 DNA reads TGTGCCTCAGTTAGGGGGACAGGGGGCGCAGATACGCAGTATTTT.

This chain links TRBV7-9 with TRBJ2-6; TRBD2 aligns across 11 bases. Germline V gene sequence: CDR1 SEHNR, CDR2 FQNEAQ (reference sequence). The V and J ends lost 1 base and 2 bases, in that order; junction bases with no gene match: 1. The CDR3 has 17 residues. CDR3 amino acids: CASSLVLAGAGANVLTF. The CDR3 DNA sequence: TGTGCCAGCAGCTTAGTACTAGCGGGAGCTGGGGCCAACGTCCTGACTTTC.

This chain joins TRBV28 and TRBJ2-7, with 8 bases matching TRBD2. The CDR3 consists of 12 residues. V lost 6 bases and J lost 7; bases outside the gene matches: 5. CDR1 and CDR2 (germline): MDHEN, SYDVKM. CDR3 region: CASSPGGLEQYF. CDR3 nucleotide sequence: TGTGCCAGCAGCCCGGGGGGGCTTGAGCAGTACTTC.

The chain employs TRBV19 and TRBJ2-1; the match to TRBD2 covers 9 bases. Germline loops: CDR1 LNHDA, CDR2 SQIVND (reference sequence). V gave up 4 bases and J gave up 2 bases; unmatched junction bases: 6. The CDR3 has 16 residues. CDR3 DNA: TGTGCCAGTAGTAGGCTAGCGGGGCAGACCTACAATGAGCAGTTCTTC. This encodes CASSRLAGQTYNEQFF.

The chain combines TRBV4-1 with TRBJ2-7; 7 nucleotides match TRBD1. Losses at the gene ends were 1 base for V and 2 bases for J; bases not matched to a gene: 8. The CDR3 spans 16 residues. In germline, CDR1 is MGHRA, CDR2 YSYEKL. CDR3 region: CASSQGVGGRTYEQYF. The CDR3 DNA is TGCGCCAGCAGCCAAGGGGTAGGGGGCAGGACCTACGAGCAGTACTTC.

This clone was seen a handful of times. The chain employs TRBV29-1 and TRBJ1-2, with TRBD1 as a possible D gene (6 bases). Trimming stripped 1 base from V and 6 bases from J, with 6 bases between. Germline V gene lookup returns CDR1 SQVTM and CDR2 ANQGSEA. The CDR3 length is 11 residues. Here the CDR3 reads CSVEGTDGYTF. Written as DNA, the CDR3 is TGCAGCGTTGAAGGGACAGATGGCTACACCTTC.

V usage is TRBV5-6 and J usage is TRBJ2-1; D is possibly TRBD2 (6 bases). V gave up 4 bases and J gave up 3 bases, with 14 bases separating them. Germline V gene data show CDR1 as SGHDT and CDR2 as YYEEEE. The CDR3 loop spans 15 amino acids. CDR3 in amino acids: CASSRPSGDYNEQFF. In nucleotides, the CDR3 is TGTGCCAGCAGCAGGCCATCGGGAGACTACAATGAGCAGTTCTTC.

The rearrangement links TRBV5-8 to TRBJ2-7, with a tentative D call TRBD1 (6 bases). The CDR3 sequence is 12 residues long. Germline lookup yields CDR1 SGHTS and CDR2 YDEGEE. V lost 4 bases to trimming and J lost 7 bases, with 12 bases between them. The CDR3 reads CASSRTALEQYF. CDR3 sequence (DNA): TGTGCCAGCAGCAGGACAGCCCTGGAGCAGTACTTC.

CDR3 residues: CASSYGVTGGYGYTF. CDR3 coding DNA: TGTGCCAGCAGTTACGGCGTGACAGGGGGCTACGGCTACACCTTC. The chain combines TRBV6-5 with TRBJ1-2; TRBD1 matches 10 bases. Germline CDR1 reads MNHEY; CDR2 reads SVGAGI. The CDR3 covers 15 residues. V shed 2 bases, J shed 8 bases, and the junction held 8 bases outside the gene matches.

This clone was counted a few times. CDR3 sequence: CASFGTGVPDTQYF. CDR3 in DNA: TGTGCCAGCTTCGGGACAGGAGTCCCGGATACGCAGTATTTT. The rearrangement uses TRBV2 and TRBJ2-3; TRBD1 matches 8 bases. The CDR3 has 14 residues. The V gene's germline CDR1 is SNHLY and CDR2 FYNNEI. Germline trimming cut 8 bases from V and 6 bases from J; bases unmatched to any gene: 10.

This clone was counted only a few times. The chain is built from TRBV7-2 and TRBJ2-3; D is perhaps TRBD2 (5 bases). The V end was cut by 5 bases, the J end by 4 bases, with 16 bases between. This CDR3 spans 15 amino acids. Germline-derived CDR1 and CDR2 are SGHTA and FQGNSA. CDR3 nucleotide sequence: TGTGCCAGCAGCCCAACCGGGGAAGGAGCAGATACGCAGTATTTT. Its translation: CASSPTGEGADTQYF.

The V and J genes are TRBV4-1 and TRBJ1-1; unclear D gene. The length of the CDR3 is 17 residues. CDR1 and CDR2 from the germline V gene are MGHRA and YSYEKL. V was trimmed by 2 bases and J by 1 base, leaving 17 bases between them. CDR3 coding DNA: TGCGCCAGCAGCCAACATTGGACGGGGAGGGAGAACACTGAAGCTTTCTTT. This gives the protein CASSQHWTGRENTEAFF.

This rearrangement joins TRBV7-9 to TRBJ2-5; 12 bases align to TRBD2. The V gene end was trimmed by 5 bases and the J gene end by 1 base; junction bases not matched to a gene: 8. Germline V CDR1 and CDR2: SEHNR, FQNEAQ (reference sequence). This CDR3 is built from 17 residues. CDR3 sequence: CASSPASGGDLQETQYF. The CDR3 DNA reads as TGTGCCAGCAGCCCGGCTAGCGGGGGGGATCTCCAAGAGACCCAGTACTTC.

V gene TRBV7-9 combines with J gene TRBJ2-5, with D possibly matching TRBD2 (7 bases). The V gene lost 4 bases and the J gene lost 5 bases, with 14 bases spanning the gap. CDR3 length: 14 amino acids. Germline values: CDR1 SEHNR, CDR2 FQNEAQ (reference sequence). CDR3 amino acids: CASSSPGGHETQYF. CDR3 bases: TGTGCCAGCAGCTCTCCCGGGGGGCACGAGACCCAGTACTTC.

This clone has just one count. The J gene is TRBJ1-6, the V gene TRBV6-4, with 9 bases matching TRBD1. Trimming cost V 7 bases and J 8 bases; bases outside gene matches: 6. This CDR3 is 14 amino acids long. Per germline, CDR1 MRHNA and CDR2 SNTAGT. The CDR3 region is CASNRTGVDSPLHF. The CDR3 nucleotides are TGTGCCAGCAATAGGACAGGGGTGGATTCACCCCTCCACTTT.

This clone was recorded a few times. The chain carries TRBV5-8 and TRBJ2-7; TRBD1 agrees at 8 bases. Germline V CDR1 and CDR2: SGHTS, YDEGEE. The CDR3 is 14 residues long. The trim removed 4 bases at V and 5 bases at J, leaving 8 bases unmatched. The CDR3 nucleotides are TGTGCCAGCAGCCCGCGACAGGGGTATAACGAGCAGTACTTC. Amino acids: CASSPRQGYNEQYF. The full variable domain, in which reference TRBV5-8 and TRBJ2-7 provide the parts outside the CDR3, is EAGVTQSPTHLIKTRGQQATLRCSPISGHTSVYWYQQALGLGLQFLLWYDEGEERNRGNFPPRFSGRQFPNYSSELNVNALELEDSALYLCASSPRQGYNEQYFGPGTRLTVT.

With regard to this clone: Its ends do not fully match the called genes, so a read error is possible. Additional DNA sequences in this sample encode the identical CDR3. The rearrangement uses TRBV7-9 and TRBJ1-5; D gene ambiguous. Germline lookup yields CDR1 SEHNR and CDR2 FQNEAQ (reference sequence). The CDR3 length is 12 residues. The CDR3 reads CSSSSGNQPQHF. CDR3 DNA sequence: TGTTCCAGCAGCTCCGGCAATCAGCCCCAGCATTTT. Looking up the rest from reference TRBV7-9 and TRBJ1-5 gives the full variable domain: DTGVSQNPRHKITKRGQNVTFRCDPISEHNRLYWYRQTLGQGPEFLTYFQNEAQLEKSRLLSDRFSAERPKGSFSTLEIQRTEQGDSAMYLCSSSSGNQPQHFGDGTRLSIL.

The CDR3 DNA is TGTGCCAGCAGCTTAGGACAGGGTAGGTGGACAGATACGCAGTATTTT. Translation: CASSLGQGRWTDTQYF. The rearrangement uses TRBV7-9 and TRBJ2-3, with 7 bases identical to TRBD1. The trim removed 1 base at V and 3 bases at J, leaving 7 bases unmatched. This CDR3 comprises 16 residues. The germline gives CDR1 SEHNR, CDR2 FQNEAQ (reference sequence).